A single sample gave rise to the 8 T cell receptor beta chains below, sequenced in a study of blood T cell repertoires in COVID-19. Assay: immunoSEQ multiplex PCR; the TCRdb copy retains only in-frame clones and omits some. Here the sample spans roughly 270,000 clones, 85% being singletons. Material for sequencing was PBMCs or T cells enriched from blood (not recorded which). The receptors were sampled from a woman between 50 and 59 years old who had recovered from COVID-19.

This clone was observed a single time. In DNA form, the CDR3 reads TGTGCCAGTAGTAGGGGGGAGTCTAGGGCGGCAGATCAGCCCCAGCATTTT. It specifies CASSRGESRAADQPQHF. This rearrangement joins TRBV19 to TRBJ1-5, with D possibly TRBD1 on 5 matching bases. CDR3 length: 17 residues. Germline V gene data show CDR1 as LNHDA and CDR2 as SQIVND (reference sequence). Trimming took 4 bases from V and 5 from J, leaving 21 bases between them.

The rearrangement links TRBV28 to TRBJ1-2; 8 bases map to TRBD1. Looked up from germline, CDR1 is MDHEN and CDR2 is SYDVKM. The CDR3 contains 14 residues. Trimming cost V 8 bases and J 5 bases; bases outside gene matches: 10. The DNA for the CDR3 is TGTGCCAGCCAAACGCCCGGGACAGGATATGGCTACACCTTC. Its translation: CASQTPGTGYGYTF.

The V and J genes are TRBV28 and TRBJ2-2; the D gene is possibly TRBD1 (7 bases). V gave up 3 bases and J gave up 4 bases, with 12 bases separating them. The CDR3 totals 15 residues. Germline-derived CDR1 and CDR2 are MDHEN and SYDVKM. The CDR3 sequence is CASSFPGGITGELFF. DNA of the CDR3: TGTGCCAGCAGTTTCCCAGGGGGGATCACCGGGGAGCTGTTTTTT. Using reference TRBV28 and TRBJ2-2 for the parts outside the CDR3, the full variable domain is DVKVTQSSRYLVKRTGEKVFLECVQDMDHENMFWYRQDPGLGLRLIYFSYDVKMKEKGDIPEGYSVSREKKERFSLILESASTNQTSMYLCASSFPGGITGELFFGEGSRLTVL.

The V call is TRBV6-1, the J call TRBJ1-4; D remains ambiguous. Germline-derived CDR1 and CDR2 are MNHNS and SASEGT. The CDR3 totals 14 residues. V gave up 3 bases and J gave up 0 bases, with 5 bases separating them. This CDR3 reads CASSDGATNEKLFF. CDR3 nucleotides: TGTGCCAGCAGTGACGGAGCAACTAATGAAAAACTGTTTTTT.

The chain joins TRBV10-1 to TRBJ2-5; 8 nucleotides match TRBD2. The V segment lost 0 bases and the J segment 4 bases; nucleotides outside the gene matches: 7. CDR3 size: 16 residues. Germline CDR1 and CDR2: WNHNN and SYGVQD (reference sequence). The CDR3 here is CASSESKRERRETQYF. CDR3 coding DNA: TGCGCCAGCAGTGAGTCGAAGCGGGAGAGGCGAGAGACCCAGTACTTC.

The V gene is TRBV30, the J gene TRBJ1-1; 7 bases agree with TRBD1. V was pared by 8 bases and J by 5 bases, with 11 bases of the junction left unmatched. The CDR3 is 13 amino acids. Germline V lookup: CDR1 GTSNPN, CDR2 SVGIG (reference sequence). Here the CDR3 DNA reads TGTGCCCATACCGAGACAGGGTGGACTGAAGCTTTCTTT. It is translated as CAHTETGWTEAFF.

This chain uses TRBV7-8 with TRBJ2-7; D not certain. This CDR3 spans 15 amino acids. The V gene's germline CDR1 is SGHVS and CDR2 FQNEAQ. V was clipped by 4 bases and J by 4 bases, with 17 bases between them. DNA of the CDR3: TGTGCCAGCAGCTATAGCTTTCCTGAGTCGTACGAGCAGTACTTC. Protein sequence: CASSYSFPESYEQYF.

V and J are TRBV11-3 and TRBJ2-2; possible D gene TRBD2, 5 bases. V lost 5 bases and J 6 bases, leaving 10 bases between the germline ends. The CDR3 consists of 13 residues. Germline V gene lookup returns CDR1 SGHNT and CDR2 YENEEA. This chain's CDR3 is CASSQAEAGELFF. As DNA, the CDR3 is TGTGCCAGCAGCCAGGCGGAGGCCGGGGAGCTGTTTTTT.